This TCR beta chain was captured by sequencing in a study of T-cell reconstitution after alpha-beta-depleted transplantation in children. Preparation of the TCRbeta library used unique molecular identifiers. TCRdb processed the PCR reads anew with MiXCR; each CDR3 protein has one entry. The top ten hold approximately 0.8% of the sample, which has hundreds of thousands of distinct CDR3 sequences, approximately 14% seen once. Many counts were recorded for this clonotype. The CDR3 spans 14 residues. Germline CDR1 is MNHEY and CDR2 is SMNVEV (reference sequence). V gave up 5 bases and J gave up 3 bases, with 13 bases separating them.

The TCR sequence derives from a girl aged 2 to 9 with congenital amegakaryocytic thrombocytopenia, due to receive a stem cell transplant. V and J are TRBV27 and TRBJ1-1; maybe TRBD1 (5 bases). The input for sequencing was PBMCs, taken before TCRalphabeta/CD19-depleted stem cell transplant. CDR3 DNA sequence: TGTGCCAGCAGTGGGAGGGACCGTTACACTGAAGCTTTCTTT. This gives the protein CASSGRDRYTEAFF.